The 32 T cell receptor beta chains below were found in one sample sequenced in a study of shared clonotypes between healthy human individuals. The table came from immunoSEQ multiplex PCR; TCRdb's copy has only in-frame clones and leaves some out. The table shows approximately 940,000 clones, with approximately 76% occurring only once. Sequences were obtained from memory CD4+ T cells sorted from blood. Subset specified: CD45RA-negative fraction. These receptors were obtained from a man younger than 30 in good health.

The CDR3 sequence: CASSPNGGPGETQYF. The CDR3, as DNA: TGTGCCAGCTCACCCAACGGGGGCCCCGGGGAGACCCAGTACTTC. The rearrangement uses TRBV18 and TRBJ2-5; D tentatively reads TRBD1 or TRBD2 (6 bases each). Germline lookup yields CDR1 KGHSH and CDR2 LQKENI. Trimming shortened V by 3 bases and J by 5 bases, and 16 bases separated the two germline ends. This CDR3 is 15 amino acids long.

The chain is built from TRBV11-2 and TRBJ1-4, with TRBD1 identical over 7 bases. Germline CDR1 is SGHAT and CDR2 is FQNNGV. The CDR3 sequence is 15 residues long. The ends lost 3 bases at V and 3 bases at J; junction bases unmatched: 4. In DNA, the CDR3 is TGTGCCAGCAGCTTCGCCGGGACAGCTAATGAAAAACTGTTTTTT. This sequence encodes CASSFAGTANEKLFF.

This chain connects TRBV5-1 to TRBJ2-7; D is undetermined. V lost 3 bases to trimming and J lost 3 bases, with 10 bases between them. The V gene's germline CDR1 is SGHRS and CDR2 YFSETQ. The CDR3 is made up of 13 amino acids. DNA of the CDR3: TGCGCCAGCAGCTCCGGTTTGGGCTACGAGCAGTACTTC. It specifies CASSSGLGYEQYF.

This clone was recorded many times. V is TRBV28 and J is TRBJ1-1; 11 positions agree with TRBD1. J was trimmed by 10 bases and V by 5 bases; bases with no gene match: 3. The germline V gene has CDR1 MDHEN and CDR2 SYDVKM. The CDR3 extends over 12 amino acids. CDR3 nucleotide sequence: TGTGCCAGCAGTCTCGGGACAGGGGGAGCTTTCTTT. Translated, it gives CASSLGTGGAFF. The full variable domain, completed using reference TRBV28 and TRBJ1-1, is DVKVTQSSRYLVKRTGEKVFLECVQDMDHENMFWYRQDPGLGLRLIYFSYDVKMKEKGDIPEGYSVSREKKERFSLILESASTNQTSMYLCASSLGTGGAFFGQGTRLTVV.

On this clone: The sample carries other DNA sequences with the same CDR3. The chain recombines TRBV19 with TRBJ2-5; D gene uncertain. The CDR3 runs 13 residues. Germline-derived CDR1 and CDR2 are LNHDA and SQIVND (reference sequence). With 2 bases removed from V and 1 base from J, the gap between germline ends came to 5 bases. Here the CDR3 reads CASSISSQETQYF. The CDR3 DNA is TGTGCCAGTAGTATAAGCAGCCAAGAGACCCAGTACTTC. Together with reference TRBV19 and TRBJ2-5, the CDR3 gives the full variable domain: DGGITQSPKYLFRKEGQNVTLSCEQNLNHDAMYWYRQDPGQGLRLIYYSQIVNDFQKGDIAEGYSVSREKKESFPLTVTSAQKNPTAFYLCASSISSQETQYFGPGTRLLVL.

The chain carries TRBV7-2 and TRBJ2-3, with 11 bases fitting TRBD2. Germline V gene lookup returns CDR1 SGHTA and CDR2 FQGNSA. Trimming removed 4 bases from V and 6 bases from J; junction bases left unmatched: 6. This CDR3 contains 15 residues. The CDR3 coding sequence is TGTGCCAGCAGCTCGTACGGACTAGCGGGCGATACGCAGTATTTT. The encoded protein is CASSSYGLAGDTQYF.

The chain recombines TRBV28 with TRBJ2-6, with 7 nucleotides matching TRBD1. In germline, CDR1 is MDHEN, CDR2 SYDVKM. The CDR3 runs to 14 residues. Trimming removed 4 bases from V and 6 bases from J; junction bases left unmatched: 3. CDR3 DNA sequence: TGTGCCAGCAGTTCAGGGGGACCGGCCAACGTCCTGACTTTC. This sequence encodes CASSSGGPANVLTF.

This clone was counted once. The chain uses TRBV11-2 and TRBJ2-3, with TRBD2 matching 9 bases. J was trimmed by 3 bases and V by 6 bases; bases with no gene match: 13. The CDR3 runs to 17 residues. Germline CDR1 SGHAT, CDR2 FQNNGV. The CDR3 DNA follows: TGTGCCAGCAGACGGGACAGAGGAGCGGGGGGTACAGATACGCAGTATTTT. This translates into CASRRDRGAGGTDTQYF.

This chain joins TRBV29-1 and TRBJ2-5; a possible D gene is TRBD2 (7 bases). Germline V lookup: CDR1 SQVTM, CDR2 ANQGSEA. CDR3 length: 13 residues. Trimming pared 3 bases from V and 4 bases from J, leaving 12 bases between. CDR3 sequence reads: CSVDGGRGETQYF. CDR3 DNA sequence: TGCAGCGTTGACGGGGGGCGCGGAGAGACCCAGTACTTC.

This clone has more than one count but fewer than ten. This chain joins TRBV7-9 and TRBJ2-5; 14 bases map to TRBD2. Losses at the gene ends were 8 bases for V and 2 bases for J; bases not matched to a gene: 10. CDR3 length: 17 residues. In germline, CDR1 is SEHNR, CDR2 FQNEAQ (reference sequence). CDR3 amino acids: CASGPGTSGGHQETQYF. The CDR3 DNA follows: TGTGCCAGCGGTCCCGGGACTAGCGGGGGCCATCAAGAGACCCAGTACTTC.

In this sample, this clone turned up a few times. This chain connects TRBV7-9 to TRBJ1-4, with a tentative D call TRBD1 (5 bases). The CDR3 is 17 residues long. Trimming removed 1 base at V and 7 bases at J, with 19 bases between. Germline loops: CDR1 SEHNR, CDR2 FQNEAQ (reference sequence). The CDR3 coding sequence is TGTGCCAGCAGCTTAGGCACCCCGAGGGGAGGGAGTGAAAAACTGTTTTTT. Translating it yields CASSLGTPRGGSEKLFF.

The chain uses TRBV7-2 and TRBJ1-2; 7 nucleotides align to TRBD1. Germline trimming cut 2 bases from V and 7 bases from J; bases unmatched to any gene: 13. The length of the CDR3 is 16 residues. CDR1 is SGHTA and CDR2 is FQGNSA in the germline V gene. The CDR3 region is CASSLPQTGPLSGYTF. The DNA for the CDR3 is TGTGCCAGCAGCTTACCCCAGACAGGGCCCTTGAGTGGCTACACCTTC.

The chain recombines TRBV5-4 with TRBJ2-5, with D perhaps matching TRBD2 (5 bases). The CDR3 totals 14 residues. Deletions cut 4 bases from V and 4 bases from J, with 14 bases between. Germline V gives CDR1 SGHNT, CDR2 YYREEE (reference sequence). CDR3 loop: CASSTPTTTETQYF. The CDR3, as DNA: TGTGCCAGCAGCACCCCGACGACTACAGAGACCCAGTACTTC.

The chain uses TRBV9 and TRBJ2-7, with 7 positions matching TRBD1. The CDR3 is 14 amino acids. The germline V gene encodes CDR1 SGDLS and CDR2 YYNGEE. V dropped 2 bases and J dropped 6; count of bases not matched to a gene: 8. The chain's CDR3 is CASSVGLTGFEQYF. The CDR3 DNA sequence: TGTGCCAGCAGCGTTGGGCTGACAGGGTTCGAGCAGTACTTC.

There are a few counts of this clone. The chain is built from TRBV28 and TRBJ2-1; 11 positions agree with TRBD2. From germline, CDR1 is MDHEN and CDR2 SYDVKM. V lost 6 bases to trimming and J lost 8 bases; unmatched junction nucleotides: 18. This CDR3 is built from 18 residues. CDR3 in DNA: TGTGCCAGCAGCCAATTAAACCGACTAGCGGGATCCCCCTATGAGCAGTTCTTC. Translated, it gives CASSQLNRLAGSPYEQFF.

This clone was seen only a few times. The chain carries TRBV7-8 and TRBJ2-5, with TRBD2 identical over 8 bases. The CDR3 length is 14 residues. The ends lost 6 bases at V and 7 bases at J; junction bases unmatched: 10. Germline assignment: CDR1 SGHVS and CDR2 FQNEAQ. The CDR3 nucleotides read TGTGCCAGCAGACCCCGGGGGGGGGCTGGGACCCAGTACTTC. This sequence encodes CASRPRGGAGTQYF.

The rearrangement joins TRBV5-1 to TRBJ2-5; no clear D. This CDR3 region has 14 residues. Trimming took off 2 bases at V and 3 bases at J, with 11 bases between the two ends. CDR1 and CDR2 (germline): SGHRS, YFSETQ. The CDR3, as DNA: TGCGCCAGCAGCTTCTCCGTCTGGGAAGAGACCCAGTACTTC. The encoded protein is CASSFSVWEETQYF.

The CDR3 region has the DNA TGTGCCTGGAGTGTTGGGCACACTGAAGCTTTCTTT. It specifies CAWSVGHTEAFF. V and J are TRBV30 and TRBJ1-1, with D uncertain. Germline V gene lookup returns CDR1 GTSNPN and CDR2 SVGIG (reference sequence). V dropped 0 bases and J dropped 3 bases, with 5 bases sitting between them. This CDR3 is 12 amino acids long.

The V and J genes are TRBV11-3 and TRBJ2-1, with D unclear. V was pared by 6 bases and J by 5 bases, with 8 bases between. This CDR3 spans 12 amino acids. The germline CDR1 and CDR2 sequences are SGHNT and YENEEA. CDR3: CASSKVNNEQFF. The CDR3 DNA reads TGTGCCAGCAGTAAAGTAAACAATGAGCAGTTCTTC. The full variable domain, its missing parts supplied by reference TRBV11-3 and TRBJ2-1, is EAGVVQSPRYKIIEKKQPVAFWCNPISGHNTLYWYLQNLGQGPELLIRYENEEAVDDSQLPKDRFSAERLKGVDSTLKIQPAELGDSAVYLCASSKVNNEQFFGPGTRLTVL.

The chain couples TRBV6-6 to TRBJ1-2; 8 nucleotides align to TRBD1. V lost 6 bases to trimming and J lost 8 bases; unmatched junction nucleotides: 11. The CDR3 has 14 residues. From germline, CDR1 is MNHNY and CDR2 SVGAGI (reference sequence). The CDR3 nucleotides read TGTGCCAGCAGCTGGGACAGGTCGAAGGAGGGCTACACCTTC. Translation gives CASSWDRSKEGYTF.

This clone has a single count. Written as DNA, the CDR3 is TGTGCCAGCAGTTACGGGGGTTCGATCTCCTACGAGCAGTACTTC. Residues: CASSYGGSISYEQYF. This chain connects TRBV6-6 to TRBJ2-7; D assignment may be TRBD1 or TRBD2 (5 bases each). V was cut by 2 bases and J by 0 bases, with 11 bases left in between. The CDR3 covers 15 residues. The germline V gene encodes CDR1 MNHNY and CDR2 SVGAGI (reference sequence).

This clone was seen more than once but under ten times. The chain recombines TRBV19 with TRBJ2-3; unclear D gene. Trimming removed 7 bases from V and 0 bases from J, with 17 bases in between. The germline gives CDR1 LNHDA, CDR2 SQIVND (reference sequence). CDR3 length equals 16 residues. The CDR3 is CASTMTPTRSTDTQYF. The CDR3 DNA sequence: TGTGCCAGTACGATGACCCCGACAAGAAGCACAGATACGCAGTATTTT.

J is TRBJ1-2 and V is TRBV2; D is unclear. V dropped 6 bases and J dropped 4 bases, with 12 bases sitting between them. The CDR3 spans 13 residues. Germline assignment: CDR1 SNHLY and CDR2 FYNNEI. CDR3 in DNA: TGTGCCAGCAGCGAGGGAGCTTCCTATGGCTACACCTTC. This encodes CASSEGASYGYTF.

This chain joins TRBV7-9 and TRBJ1-6, with D possibly TRBD1 on 5 matching bases. CDR3 length: 14 amino acids. The germline gives CDR1 SEHNR, CDR2 FQNEAQ (reference sequence). The V gene lost 0 bases and the J gene lost 10 bases, with 10 bases spanning the gap. The CDR3, as DNA: TGTGCCAGCAGCTTAGCCGACAGTCGCTCACCCCTCCACTTT. Translating it yields CASSLADSRSPLHF. The full variable domain, completed using reference TRBV7-9 and TRBJ1-6, is DTGVSQNPRHKITKRGQNVTFRCDPISEHNRLYWYRQTLGQGPEFLTYFQNEAQLEKSRLLSDRFSAERPKGSFSTLEIQRTEQGDSAMYLCASSLADSRSPLHFGNGTRLTVT.

In the case of this clone: This sample includes further DNA sequences coding for the same CDR3. V and J are TRBV7-2 and TRBJ1-5, with D possibly matching TRBD1 (5 bases). V dropped 5 bases and J dropped 4 bases, with 12 bases sitting between them. Germline loops: CDR1 SGHTA, CDR2 FQGNSA. The CDR3 runs 14 residues. The CDR3, as DNA: TGTGCCAGCAGCCCAAACCGGGGGAATCAGCCCCAGCATTTT. It encodes CASSPNRGNQPQHF. The whole variable domain, remainder taken from reference TRBV7-2 and TRBJ1-5, is GAGVSQSPSNKVTEKGKDVELRCDPISGHTALYWYRQSLGQGLEFLIYFQGNSAPDKSGLPSDRFSAERTGGSVSTLTIQRTQQEDSAVYLCASSPNRGNQPQHFGDGTRLSIL.

In the case of this clone: Other nucleotide sequences from this sample produce the same CDR3. DNA of the CDR3: TGTGCCTGGAGTGTCCGGGAGACCCAGTACTTC. Amino acid sequence: CAWSVRETQYF. This sequence joins TRBV30 and TRBJ2-5; D gene unclear. Germline V lookup: CDR1 GTSNPN, CDR2 SVGIG (reference sequence). This CDR3 has 11 residues. Trimming pared 0 bases from V and 5 bases from J, leaving 4 bases between.

In this sample, this clone turned up a few times. The DNA for the CDR3 is TGTGCCAGCACCGCGGGACTAGCAAACACCGGGGAGCTGTTTTTT. Protein sequence: CASTAGLANTGELFF. The chain carries TRBV5-4 and TRBJ2-2, with 9 nucleotides matching TRBD2. Germline V gene data show CDR1 as SGHNT and CDR2 as YYREEE (reference sequence). V lost 6 bases and J lost 2; bases outside the gene matches: 5. The CDR3 has 15 residues. The variable domain in full, with the rest retrieved from reference TRBV5-4 and TRBJ2-2, is ETGVTQSPTHLIKTRGQQVTLRCSSQSGHNTVSWYQQALGQGPQFIFQYYREEENGRGNFPPRFSGLQFPNYSSELNVNALELDDSALYLCASTAGLANTGELFFGEGSRLTVL.

V is TRBV29-1 and J is TRBJ2-1, with D perhaps matching TRBD2 (7 bases). V was trimmed by 4 bases and J by 7 bases, leaving 20 bases between them. This CDR3 is built from 15 residues. Per germline, CDR1 SQVTM and CDR2 ANQGSEA. The CDR3 loop is CSVVRGGGFGNEQFF. In nucleotides, the CDR3 is TGCAGCGTTGTTAGAGGGGGAGGGTTCGGGAATGAGCAGTTCTTC.

The V and J genes are TRBV19 and TRBJ1-6; D uncertain. Trimming left V 7 bases short and J 6 bases short, with 13 bases between. Germline assignment: CDR1 LNHDA and CDR2 SQIVND (reference sequence). The CDR3 length is 14 residues. The DNA of the CDR3 is TGTGCCAGTAACACCGGACGGTTTAATTCACCCCTCCACTTT. Translated: CASNTGRFNSPLHF.

Note on this clone: This CDR3 is also generated by other DNA sequences in the sample. The chain carries TRBV14 and TRBJ1-2, with D unresolved. The CDR3 is 13 residues long. Between the trimmed V and J ends, which lost 1 base and 0 bases, there was a span of 3 bases. The germline V gene has CDR1 SGHDN and CDR2 FVKESK. CDR3 loop: CASSQVTNYGYTF. The CDR3 DNA reads as TGTGCCAGCAGCCAAGTCACTAACTATGGCTACACCTTC.

The chain combines TRBV5-1 with TRBJ2-1; 11 bases are shared with TRBD2. The CDR3 is made up of 20 amino acids. From germline, CDR1 is SGHRS and CDR2 YFSETQ. Losses at the gene ends were 0 bases for V and 0 bases for J; bases not matched to a gene: 11. This CDR3 is CASSLAGGSGRVSSYNEQFF. The CDR3 DNA is TGCGCCAGCAGCTTGGCCGGTGGTAGCGGGAGGGTCAGCTCCTACAATGAGCAGTTCTTC.

The rearrangement uses TRBV5-1 and TRBJ2-7; D perhaps matches TRBD1 (6 bases). Germline values: CDR1 SGHRS, CDR2 YFSETQ. The CDR3 runs to 15 residues. V dropped 1 base and J dropped 2 bases, with 13 bases sitting between them. CDR3 DNA: TGCGCCAGCAGCTTGAACCTCGGACAGACCTACGAGCAGTACTTC. Its protein is CASSLNLGQTYEQYF.